The 18 T cell receptor beta chains in this list originate from one sample, sequenced in a study of cytomegalovirus exposure and HLA in healthy donors (dated by TCRdb to about 2017). Receptor amplification or capture employed the immunoSEQ multiplex PCR assay. A mixture of 60 forward primers for TCR Vbeta segments and 13 reverse primers for TCR Jbeta segments was used in the multiplex PCR. This is the immuneACCESS table as TCRdb keeps it, with only in-frame sequences that have V and J called. A part of the clones is gone; compared with another copy, unresolved V genes explain less than half, and the rest is unexplained. Here the sample has 65,000 to 70,000 clones; around 72% occur a single time. Approximately 7% of the sample lies in the top ten. Sequenced sample: PBMCs. All receptors derive from a woman in her twenties or thirties in good health and CMV-seropositive.

The V gene is TRBV6-5, the J gene TRBJ2-5, with D maybe TRBD2 (5 bases). The CDR3 is 13 amino acids. The germline CDR1 and CDR2 sequences are MNHEY and SVGAGI. Trimming cost V 3 bases and J 5 bases, with 10 bases left between them. CDR3 amino acids: CASSYGRGETQYF. The CDR3, as DNA: TGTGCCAGCAGTTATGGGAGAGGGGAGACCCAGTACTTC.

V gene TRBV2 combines with J gene TRBJ2-1, with D possibly TRBD1 on 6 matching bases. The V end was cut by 11 bases, the J end by 5 bases, with 16 bases between. The germline gives CDR1 SNHLY, CDR2 FYNNEI. The CDR3 totals 13 residues. The CDR3 bases are TGTGCCGCACAACAGGGTATCGACAATGAGCAGTTCTTC. Encoded protein: CAAQQGIDNEQFF.

The CDR3 DNA is TGTGCCAGCAGCTTAGGGCAACAAATCCAAGAGACCCAGTACTTC. It is translated as CASSLGQQIQETQYF. The chain has TRBV11-2 and TRBJ2-5; the D is unclear. Between the trimmed V and J ends, which lost 1 base and 1 base, there was a span of 10 bases. The CDR3 length is 15 residues. CDR1 and CDR2 from the germline V gene are SGHAT and FQNNGV.

The chain joins TRBV28 to TRBJ2-7; 7 positions agree with TRBD1. Germline assignment: CDR1 MDHEN and CDR2 SYDVKM. J gave up 9 bases and V 5 bases, and 13 bases lay outside the gene matches. The CDR3 has 14 amino acids. The CDR3 sequence: CASSGPGQACGQYF. The CDR3 DNA sequence: TGTGCCAGCAGTGGACCCGGACAGGCCTGTGGGCAGTACTTC.

The chain couples TRBV5-5 to TRBJ2-5; 10 positions agree with TRBD2. Germline CDR1 and CDR2: SGHKS and YYEKEE (reference sequence). This CDR3 region has 14 residues. Trimming removed 0 bases from V and 4 bases from J; junction bases left unmatched: 0. CDR3 residues: CASSLGTSGETQYF. The CDR3 nucleotides are TGTGCCAGCAGCTTGGGGACTAGCGGAGAGACCCAGTACTTC. The entire variable domain, with the rest obtained from reference TRBV5-5 and TRBJ2-5, is as follows: DAGVTQSPTHLIKTRGQQVTLRCSPISGHKSVSWYQQVLGQGPQFIFQYYEKEERGRGNFPDRFSARQFPNYSSELNVNALLLGDSALYLCASSLGTSGETQYFGPGTRLLVL.

The chain combines TRBV7-9 with TRBJ1-4; no clear D gene. V gave up 3 bases and J gave up 5 bases, with 10 bases separating them. The CDR3 covers 14 residues. Germline V lookup: CDR1 SEHNR, CDR2 FQNEAQ (reference sequence). The CDR3 loop is CASSLDGLNEKLFF. CDR3 nucleotides: TGTGCCAGCAGCTTGGACGGACTAAATGAAAAACTGTTTTTT.

The chain has TRBV5-1 and TRBJ2-1; 9 bases match TRBD1. Per germline, CDR1 SGHRS and CDR2 YFSETQ. Trimming took 4 bases from V and 6 from J; bases not matched to a gene: 11. The CDR3 consists of 16 residues. CDR3 loop: CASSPNTGQGSNEQFF. The CDR3 DNA is TGCGCCAGCAGCCCCAACACGGGACAGGGTTCCAATGAGCAGTTCTTC.

V is TRBV11-3 and J is TRBJ1-1; D uncertain. The CDR3 spans 14 residues. Trimming shortened V by 2 bases and J by 5 bases, and 12 bases separated the two germline ends. Germline V gene sequence: CDR1 SGHNT, CDR2 YENEEA. DNA for the CDR3: TGTGCCAGCAGCTTACGGGGTGGCACAACTGAAGCTTTCTTT. Its protein is CASSLRGGTTEAFF.

V usage is TRBV7-8 and J usage is TRBJ2-7; 12 bases map to TRBD2. Trimming took 5 bases from V and 2 from J; bases not matched to a gene: 4. This CDR3 spans 15 amino acids. In germline, CDR1 is SGHVS, CDR2 FQNEAQ. The CDR3 reads CASSVTSGSPYEQYF. The DNA of the CDR3 is TGTGCCAGCAGCGTGACTAGCGGGAGTCCCTACGAGCAGTACTTC.

The J gene is TRBJ1-5, the V gene TRBV28; unclear D gene. The CDR3 is made up of 16 amino acids. CDR1 is MDHEN and CDR2 is SYDVKM in the germline V gene. Trimming stripped 2 bases from V and 0 bases from J, with 11 bases between. The CDR3 spells CASSLGGFNSNQPQHF. The CDR3 bases are TGTGCCAGCAGTTTAGGAGGTTTCAATAGCAATCAGCCCCAGCATTTT.

This clone was counted a single time. The rearrangement links TRBV14 to TRBJ2-5, with D hard to call. With 5 bases removed from V and 3 bases from J, the gap between germline ends came to 4 bases. From germline, CDR1 is SGHDN and CDR2 FVKESK. The CDR3 has 11 residues. The CDR3: CASSVKETQYF. The CDR3 nucleotides read TGTGCCAGCAGCGTCAAAGAGACCCAGTACTTC. Full variable domain (missing parts from reference TRBV14 and TRBJ2-5): EAGVTQFPSHSVIEKGQTVTLRCDPISGHDNLYWYRRVMGKEIKFLLHFVKESKQDESGMPNNRFLAERTGGTYSTLKVQPAELEDSGVYFCASSVKETQYFGPGTRLLVL.

This chain uses TRBV11-3 with TRBJ2-7; D possibly corresponds to TRBD1 (5 bases). Trimming removed 5 bases at V and 6 bases at J, with 11 bases between. Looked up from germline, CDR1 is SGHNT and CDR2 is YENEEA. The CDR3 consists of 12 residues. CDR3 nucleotide sequence: TGTGCCAGCAGCAAAAGGGGCCTCGAGCAGTACTTC. Protein sequence: CASSKRGLEQYF.

The chain couples TRBV29-1 to TRBJ2-7; the D gene is possibly TRBD1 (6 bases). With 4 bases removed from V and 7 bases from J, the gap between germline ends came to 14 bases. CDR3 size: 12 residues. Germline values: CDR1 SQVTM, CDR2 ANQGSEA. The DNA for the CDR3 is TGCAGCGTTGCACTGCAGGGGTTGGAGCAGTACTTC. Translated, it gives CSVALQGLEQYF.

This chain uses TRBV6-1 with TRBJ2-1; D gene uncertain. V was trimmed by 7 bases and J by 6 bases, leaving 7 bases between them. The CDR3 runs to 11 residues. The V gene's germline CDR1 is MNHNS and CDR2 SASEGT. CDR3 amino acids: CASILSNEQFF. DNA of the CDR3: TGTGCCAGCATTTTATCCAATGAGCAGTTCTTC.

The chain couples TRBV28 to TRBJ1-1, with D possibly TRBD1 on 6 matching bases. The CDR3 covers 14 residues. The germline gives CDR1 MDHEN, CDR2 SYDVKM. The germline V and J ends were trimmed by 5 bases and 6 bases, with 16 bases remaining between them. CDR3 loop: CASSPRDIVSEAFF. The CDR3 DNA sequence: TGTGCCAGCAGTCCCCGGGACATCGTTTCTGAAGCTTTCTTT.

The chain employs TRBV5-1 and TRBJ1-2; the match to TRBD1 covers 9 bases. Germline-derived CDR1 and CDR2 are SGHRS and YFSETQ. V trimming: 2 bases; J trimming: 4 bases; junction bases outside the gene matches: 6. This CDR3 has 15 amino acids. The CDR3 here is CASSLTGTGFYGYTF. CDR3 bases: TGCGCCAGCAGCTTAACCGGGACAGGGTTCTATGGCTACACCTTC.

This chain joins TRBV10-3 and TRBJ1-1; D is possibly TRBD1 (6 bases). Germline CDR1 and CDR2: ENHRY and SYGVKD. CDR3 size: 14 residues. Deletions cut 2 bases from V and 6 bases from J, with 13 bases between. The CDR3 region is CAISEAGTWAEAFF. The CDR3 DNA reads as TGTGCCATCAGTGAGGCAGGGACATGGGCTGAAGCTTTCTTT.

The sample holds one count of this clone. One end of the junction does not line up with germline, which may come from a read error. The rearrangement joins TRBV7-7 to TRBJ2-5; TRBD1 matches 7 bases. CDR3 length: 13 residues. Per germline, CDR1 SSHAT and CDR2 FNYEAQ (reference sequence). The chain's CDR3 is CASSPQGKETQYF. The CDR3 DNA reads as TGTGCTAGCAGCCCACAGGGGAAAGAGACCCAGTACTTC.